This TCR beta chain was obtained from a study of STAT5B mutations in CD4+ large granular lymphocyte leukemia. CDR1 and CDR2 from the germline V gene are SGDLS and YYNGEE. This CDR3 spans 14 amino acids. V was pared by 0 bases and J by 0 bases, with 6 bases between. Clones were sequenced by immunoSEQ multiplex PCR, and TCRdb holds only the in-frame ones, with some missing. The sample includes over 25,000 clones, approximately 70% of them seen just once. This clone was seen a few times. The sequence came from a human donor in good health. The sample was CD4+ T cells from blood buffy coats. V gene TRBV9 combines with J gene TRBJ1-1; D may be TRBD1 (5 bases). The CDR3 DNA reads TGTGCCAGCAGCGTAGGACAGCTGAACACTGAAGCTTTCTTT. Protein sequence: CASSVGQLNTEAFF.